This T cell receptor (beta chain) was obtained from a study of blood T cell dynamics during melanoma immunotherapy. Described time point: pre-treatment baseline. At 12 weeks after first infusion, RECIST 1.1 defined response for most patients. Sequenced by immunoSEQ multiplex PCR; TCRdb stores in-frame clones only, minus some. The sample has approximately 17,000 clones, roughly 92% seen once; the top ten hold about 2%. Germline-derived CDR1 and CDR2 are SGDLS and YYNGEE. The V and J ends lost 3 bases and 0 bases respectively, with 10 bases between them. The length of the CDR3 is 14 residues. The chain recombines TRBV9 with TRBJ2-7, with D perhaps being TRBD1 or TRBD2 (5 bases each). This TCR was recovered from a human donor with melanoma. The material was blood, obtained from a patient treated with checkpoint blockade. CDR3 residues: CASSGGRSSYEQYF. In DNA form, the CDR3 reads TGTGCCAGCAGCGGGGGACGTAGCTCCTACGAGCAGTACTTC.